The source of this T cell receptor (beta chain) is a study of blood T cells in healthy people across ages. Study results and caveats: Versus aged donors, long-lived donors had higher diversity and more naive CD4+ cells. Per-million-T-cell TCR beta diversity fell roughly linearly with age.

The CDR3 is made up of 14 amino acids. Germline V gene data show CDR1 as LGHNA and CDR2 as YNFKEQ. Around 10 milliliters of peripheral blood were drawn from each donor. Comment on this clonotype: Antigen specificity is unknown.

Primed by a sample-barcoded 5' primer and a J-beta primer mix, a second PCR proceeded for about 7 to 11 cycles. Every molecule of cDNA carried a tag from a template-switch adaptor with 12 random nucleotides. Each CDR3 protein gets one entry after TCRdb re-called the 5' RACE reads with MiXCR. In the table there are around 1,500,000 distinct CDR3 sequences, roughly 40% of which are singletons. This chain joins TRBV4-2 and TRBJ2-4; tentatively, D is TRBD2 (5 bases). Gene TRBJ2-7 matches the end of the DNA better, so the J call may be wrong. The clonotype was recovered from a woman aged 18 to 35 in good health. The sequenced sample was blood. For the CDR3, the DNA is TGTGCCGCTGCACGTAGCGTACTCGATTACGAGCAGTACTTC. Translation: CAAARSVLDYEQYF.